This T cell receptor (beta chain) stems from a study of shared clonotypes between healthy human individuals. Assay used: immunoSEQ multiplex PCR; TCRdb lists only in-frame clones, some missing. The data show about 1 million clones, with approximately 76% seen just once and approximately 1.3% held by the top ten. Study-level results: The study found lower generation probabilities in non-shared clonotypes than in those shared by all four donors. Large sequencing depth failed to make sorted-subset sequencing complete, rarefaction showed. Few donors restricted represented genetic and exposure-history diversity.

A single count supports this clone. What it binds is unknown. From germline, CDR1 is MNHNS and CDR2 SASEGT. After removal of 7 bases from V and 3 bases from J, the junction contained 2 bases not matched to a gene. This CDR3 region has 14 residues. Sequencing was done on a sample of memory CD4+ T cells sorted from blood. The sample's subset: CD45RA-negative fraction. The V gene is TRBV6-1, the J gene TRBJ2-1, with 11 bases identical to TRBD2. This TCR was sampled from a man aged 18-30 years in good health. CDR3 sequence: CASKLAGDYNEQFF. DNA of the CDR3: TGTGCCAGCAAACTAGCGGGAGACTACAATGAGCAGTTCTTC.